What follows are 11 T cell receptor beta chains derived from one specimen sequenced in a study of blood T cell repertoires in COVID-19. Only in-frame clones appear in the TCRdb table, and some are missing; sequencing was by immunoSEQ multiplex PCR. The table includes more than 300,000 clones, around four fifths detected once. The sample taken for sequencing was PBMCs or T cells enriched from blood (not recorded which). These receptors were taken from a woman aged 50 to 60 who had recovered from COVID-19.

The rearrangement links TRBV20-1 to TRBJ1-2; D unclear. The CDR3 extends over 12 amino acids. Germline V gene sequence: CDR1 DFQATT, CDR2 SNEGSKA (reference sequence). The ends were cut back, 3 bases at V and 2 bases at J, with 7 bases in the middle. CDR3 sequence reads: CSASPENYGYTF. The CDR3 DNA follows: TGCAGTGCTAGTCCAGAAAACTATGGCTACACCTTC.

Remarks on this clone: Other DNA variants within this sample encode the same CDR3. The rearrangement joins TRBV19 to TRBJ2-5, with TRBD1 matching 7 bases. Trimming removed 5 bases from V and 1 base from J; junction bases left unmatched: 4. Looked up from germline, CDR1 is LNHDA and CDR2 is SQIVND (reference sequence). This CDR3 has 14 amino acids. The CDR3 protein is CASSRRDSQETQYF. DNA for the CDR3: TGTGCCAGTAGTCGTAGGGACAGCCAAGAGACCCAGTACTTC. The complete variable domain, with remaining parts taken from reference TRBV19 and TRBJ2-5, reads DGGITQSPKYLFRKEGQNVTLSCEQNLNHDAMYWYRQDPGQGLRLIYYSQIVNDFQKGDIAEGYSVSREKKESFPLTVTSAQKNPTAFYLCASSRRDSQETQYFGPGTRLLVL.

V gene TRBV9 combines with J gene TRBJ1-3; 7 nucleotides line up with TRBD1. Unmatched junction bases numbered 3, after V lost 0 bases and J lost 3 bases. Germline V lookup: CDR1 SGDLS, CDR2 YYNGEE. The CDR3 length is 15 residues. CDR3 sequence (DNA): TGTGCCAGCAGCGTAGGGCAGGGGGGTGGAAACACCATATATTTT. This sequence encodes CASSVGQGGGNTIYF.

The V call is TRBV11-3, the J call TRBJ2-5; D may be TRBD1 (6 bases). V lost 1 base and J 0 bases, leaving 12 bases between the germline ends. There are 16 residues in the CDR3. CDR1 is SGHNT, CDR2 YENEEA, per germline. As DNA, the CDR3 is TGTGCCAGCAGCTTAGGGGTAAAGGGGGACCAAGAGACCCAGTACTTC. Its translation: CASSLGVKGDQETQYF.

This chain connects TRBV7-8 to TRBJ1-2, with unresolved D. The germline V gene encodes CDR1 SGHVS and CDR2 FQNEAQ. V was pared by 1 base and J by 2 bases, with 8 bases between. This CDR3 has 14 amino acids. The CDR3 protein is CASSLGHRNYGYTF. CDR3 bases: TGTGCCAGCAGCTTAGGTCACAGAAACTATGGCTACACCTTC.

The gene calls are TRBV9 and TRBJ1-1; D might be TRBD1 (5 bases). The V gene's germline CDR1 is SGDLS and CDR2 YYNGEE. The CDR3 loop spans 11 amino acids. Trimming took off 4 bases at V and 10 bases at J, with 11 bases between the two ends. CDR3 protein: CASSPLGGAFF. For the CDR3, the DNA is TGTGCCAGCAGCCCTTTGGGGGGAGCTTTCTTT. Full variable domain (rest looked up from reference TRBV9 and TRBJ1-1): DSGVTQTPKHLITATGQRVTLRCSPRSGDLSVYWYQQSLDQGLQFLIQYYNGEERAKGNILERFSAQQFPDLHSELNLSSLELGDSALYFCASSPLGGAFFGQGTRLTVV.

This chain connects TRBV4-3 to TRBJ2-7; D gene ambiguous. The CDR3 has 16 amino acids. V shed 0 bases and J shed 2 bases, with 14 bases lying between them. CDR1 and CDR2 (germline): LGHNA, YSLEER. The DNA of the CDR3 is TGCGCCAGCAGCCAAGATGCCGAGGTCCTGACCTACGAGCAGTACTTC. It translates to CASSQDAEVLTYEQYF.

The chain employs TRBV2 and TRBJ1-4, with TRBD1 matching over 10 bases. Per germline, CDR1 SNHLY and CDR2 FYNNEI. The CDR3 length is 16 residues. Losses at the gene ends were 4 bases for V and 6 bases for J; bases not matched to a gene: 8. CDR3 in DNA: TGTGCCAGCAGTGTTAGGCGAGGACAGGGGGATGAAAAACTGTTTTTT. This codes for CASSVRRGQGDEKLFF.

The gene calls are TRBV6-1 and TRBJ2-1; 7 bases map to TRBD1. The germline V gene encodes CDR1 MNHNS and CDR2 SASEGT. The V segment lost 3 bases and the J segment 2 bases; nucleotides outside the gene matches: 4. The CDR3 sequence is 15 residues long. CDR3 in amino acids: CASSDDRVPYNEQFF. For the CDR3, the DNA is TGTGCCAGCAGTGACGACAGGGTCCCCTACAATGAGCAGTTCTTC.

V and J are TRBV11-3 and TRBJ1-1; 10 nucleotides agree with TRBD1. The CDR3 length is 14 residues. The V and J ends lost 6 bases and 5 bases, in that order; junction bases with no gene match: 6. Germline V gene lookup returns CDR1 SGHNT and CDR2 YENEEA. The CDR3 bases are TGTGCCAGCAGGCGGACAGGGGGTGGAACTGAAGCTTTCTTT. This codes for CASRRTGGGTEAFF. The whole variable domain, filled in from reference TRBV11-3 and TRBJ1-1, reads EAGVVQSPRYKIIEKKQPVAFWCNPISGHNTLYWYLQNLGQGPELLIRYENEEAVDDSQLPKDRFSAERLKGVDSTLKIQPAELGDSAVYLCASRRTGGGTEAFFGQGTRLTVV.

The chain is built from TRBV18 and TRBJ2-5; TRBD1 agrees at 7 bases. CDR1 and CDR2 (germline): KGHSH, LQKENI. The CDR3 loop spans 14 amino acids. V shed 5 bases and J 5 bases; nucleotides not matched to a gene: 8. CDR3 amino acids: CASSEDRSGETQYF. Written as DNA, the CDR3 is TGTGCCAGCTCAGAGGACAGGTCTGGCGAGACCCAGTACTTC.